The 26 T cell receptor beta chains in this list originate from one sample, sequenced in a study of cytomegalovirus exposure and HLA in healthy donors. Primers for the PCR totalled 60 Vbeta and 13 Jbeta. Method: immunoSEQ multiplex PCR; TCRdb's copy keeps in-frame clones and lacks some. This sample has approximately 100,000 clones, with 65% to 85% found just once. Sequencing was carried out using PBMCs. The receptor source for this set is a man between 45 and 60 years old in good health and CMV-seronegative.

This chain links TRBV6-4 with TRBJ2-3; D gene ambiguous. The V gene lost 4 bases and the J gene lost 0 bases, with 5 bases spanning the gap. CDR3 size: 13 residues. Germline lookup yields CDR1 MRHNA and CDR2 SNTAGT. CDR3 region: CASSGVSTDTQYF. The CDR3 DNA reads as TGTGCCAGCAGTGGAGTCAGCACAGATACGCAGTATTTT.

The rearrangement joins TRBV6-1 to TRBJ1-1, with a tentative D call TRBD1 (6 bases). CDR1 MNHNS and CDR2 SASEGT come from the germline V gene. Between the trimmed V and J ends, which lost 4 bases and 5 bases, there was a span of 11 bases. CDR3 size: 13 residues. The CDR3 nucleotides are TGTGCCAGCAGTGTCTCAGGGGAAACTGAAGCTTTCTTT. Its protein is CASSVSGETEAFF.

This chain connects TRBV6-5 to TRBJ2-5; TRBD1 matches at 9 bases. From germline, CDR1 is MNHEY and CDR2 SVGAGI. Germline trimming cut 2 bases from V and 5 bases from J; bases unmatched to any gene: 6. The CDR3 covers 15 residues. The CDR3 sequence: CASSYLGTGRETQYF. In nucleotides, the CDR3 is TGTGCCAGCAGTTACCTTGGGACAGGGAGGGAGACCCAGTACTTC.

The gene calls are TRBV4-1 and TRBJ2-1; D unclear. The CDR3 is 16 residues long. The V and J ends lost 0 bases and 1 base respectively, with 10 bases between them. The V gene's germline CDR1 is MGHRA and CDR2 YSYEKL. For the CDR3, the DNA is TGCGCCAGCAGCCAAGATCGAGCGTCGTCCTACAATGAGCAGTTCTTC. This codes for CASSQDRASSYNEQFF.

The CDR3 reads CASSSPGRGYAVGELFF. The DNA of the CDR3 is TGTGCCAGCAGCTCCCCGGGGAGGGGGTATGCGGTTGGGGAGCTGTTTTTT. This chain uses TRBV7-8 with TRBJ2-2, with a weak D call TRBD2 (7 bases). CDR3 size: 17 residues. The germline V gene has CDR1 SGHVS and CDR2 FQNEAQ. Trimming removed 4 bases from V and 8 bases from J, with 23 bases in between.

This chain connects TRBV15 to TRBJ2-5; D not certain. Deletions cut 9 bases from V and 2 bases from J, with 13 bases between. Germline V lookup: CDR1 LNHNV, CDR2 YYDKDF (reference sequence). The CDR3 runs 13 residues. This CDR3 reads CATSLTGQETQYF. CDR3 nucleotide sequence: TGTGCCACTTCGCTGACTGGTCAAGAGACCCAGTACTTC.

The CDR3 DNA reads TGTGCCAGTAGCAGGGGTGGTGGCTACACCTTC. Translation gives CASSRGGGYTF. J is TRBJ1-2 and V is TRBV19; TRBD1 is a possible D gene (6 bases). Germline assignment: CDR1 LNHDA and CDR2 SQIVND (reference sequence). The CDR3 consists of 11 residues. V dropped 6 bases and J dropped 7 bases, with 9 bases sitting between them.

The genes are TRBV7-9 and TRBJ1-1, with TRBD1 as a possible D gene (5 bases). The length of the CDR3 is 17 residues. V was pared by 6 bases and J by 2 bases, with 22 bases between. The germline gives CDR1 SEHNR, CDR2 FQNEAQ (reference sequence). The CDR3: CASSPTRRGRGNTEAFF. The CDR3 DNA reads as TGTGCCAGCAGTCCTACTAGGCGGGGGAGGGGAAACACTGAAGCTTTCTTT.

This chain's CDR3 is CASSTETGLGDTEAFF. CDR3 bases: TGTGCCAGCAGCACCGAAACGGGATTGGGCGACACTGAAGCTTTCTTT. V is TRBV5-6 and J is TRBJ1-1; D call uncertain. Germline V gene sequence: CDR1 SGHDT, CDR2 YYEEEE. Between the trimmed V and J ends, which lost 4 bases and 3 bases, there was a span of 19 bases. The CDR3 is 16 residues long.

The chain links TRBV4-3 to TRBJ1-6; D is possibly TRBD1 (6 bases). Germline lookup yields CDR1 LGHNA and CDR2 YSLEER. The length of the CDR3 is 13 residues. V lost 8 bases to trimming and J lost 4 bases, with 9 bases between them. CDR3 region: CASGQSYNSPLHF. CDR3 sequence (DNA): TGCGCCAGCGGACAGTCGTATAATTCACCCCTCCACTTT.

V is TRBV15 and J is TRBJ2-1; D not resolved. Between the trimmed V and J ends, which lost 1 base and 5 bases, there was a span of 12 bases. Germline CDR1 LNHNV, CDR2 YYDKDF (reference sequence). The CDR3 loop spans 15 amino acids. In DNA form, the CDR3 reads TGTGCCACCAGCAGAGTAACGGATGCGGACAATGAGCAGTTCTTC. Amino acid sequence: CATSRVTDADNEQFF.

For the CDR3, the DNA is TGTGCCAGCAGCAAAGGGCGATCGGAGGGATTTGGAAACACCATATATTTT. This translates into CASSKGRSEGFGNTIYF. The chain joins TRBV21-1 to TRBJ1-3. TRBV21-1 corresponds to a pseudogene. This CDR3 has 17 residues.

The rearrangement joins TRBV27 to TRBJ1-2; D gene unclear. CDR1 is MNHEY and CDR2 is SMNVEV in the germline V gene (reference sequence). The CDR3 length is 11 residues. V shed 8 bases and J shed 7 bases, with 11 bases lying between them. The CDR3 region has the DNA TGTGCCAGCTCCCCCGGGTTTGGCTACACCTTC. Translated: CASSPGFGYTF.

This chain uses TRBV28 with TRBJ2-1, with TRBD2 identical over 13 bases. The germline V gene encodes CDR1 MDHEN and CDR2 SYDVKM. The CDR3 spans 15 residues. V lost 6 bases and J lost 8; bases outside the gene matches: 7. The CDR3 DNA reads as TGTGCCAGCAGACTAGCGGGAGGGCAGGGGGATGAGCAGTTCTTC. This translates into CASRLAGGQGDEQFF.

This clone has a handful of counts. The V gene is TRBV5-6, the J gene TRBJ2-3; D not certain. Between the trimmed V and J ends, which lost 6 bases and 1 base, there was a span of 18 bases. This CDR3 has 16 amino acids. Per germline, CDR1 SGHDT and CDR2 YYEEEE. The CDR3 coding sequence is TGTGCCAGCATCCTCCTTAGCCGGATTGGCACAGATACGCAGTATTTT. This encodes CASILLSRIGTDTQYF.

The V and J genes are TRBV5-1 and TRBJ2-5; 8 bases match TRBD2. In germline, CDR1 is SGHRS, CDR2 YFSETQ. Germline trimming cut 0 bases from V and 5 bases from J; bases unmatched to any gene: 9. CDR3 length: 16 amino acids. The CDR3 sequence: CASSLDRAGDTETQYF. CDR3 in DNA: TGCGCCAGCAGCTTGGATCGAGCGGGGGACACGGAGACCCAGTACTTC.

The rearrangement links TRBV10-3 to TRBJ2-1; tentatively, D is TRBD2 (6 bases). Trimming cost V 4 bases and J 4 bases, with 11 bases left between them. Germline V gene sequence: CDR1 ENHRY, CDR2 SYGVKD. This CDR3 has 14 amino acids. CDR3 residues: CAISGGDAYNEQFF. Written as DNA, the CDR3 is TGTGCCATCAGTGGGGGGGACGCTTACAATGAGCAGTTCTTC.

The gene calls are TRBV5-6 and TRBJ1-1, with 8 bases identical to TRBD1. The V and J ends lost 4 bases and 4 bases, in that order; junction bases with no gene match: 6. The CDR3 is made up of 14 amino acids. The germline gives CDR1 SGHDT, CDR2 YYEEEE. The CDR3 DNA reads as TGTGCCAGCAGCATTGACAGGGGAGGCACTGAAGCTTTCTTT. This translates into CASSIDRGGTEAFF.

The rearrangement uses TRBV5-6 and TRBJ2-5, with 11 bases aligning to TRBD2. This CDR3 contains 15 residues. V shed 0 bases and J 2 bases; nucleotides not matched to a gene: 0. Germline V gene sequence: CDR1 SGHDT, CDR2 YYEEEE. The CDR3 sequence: CASSLGLAGQETQYF. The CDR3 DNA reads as TGTGCCAGCAGCTTGGGACTAGCGGGGCAAGAGACCCAGTACTTC. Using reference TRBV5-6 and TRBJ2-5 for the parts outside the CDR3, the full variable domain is DAGVTQSPTHLIKTRGQQVTLRCSPKSGHDTVSWYQQALGQGPQFIFQYYEEEERQRGNFPDRFSGHQFPNYSSELNVNALLLGDSALYLCASSLGLAGQETQYFGPGTRLLVL.

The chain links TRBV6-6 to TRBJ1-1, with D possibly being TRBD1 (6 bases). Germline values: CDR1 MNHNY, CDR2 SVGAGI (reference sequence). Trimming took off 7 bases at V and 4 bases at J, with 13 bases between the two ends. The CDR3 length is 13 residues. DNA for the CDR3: TGTGCCAGCATCCTGAGGGGGGGCACTGAAGCTTTCTTT. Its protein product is CASILRGGTEAFF.

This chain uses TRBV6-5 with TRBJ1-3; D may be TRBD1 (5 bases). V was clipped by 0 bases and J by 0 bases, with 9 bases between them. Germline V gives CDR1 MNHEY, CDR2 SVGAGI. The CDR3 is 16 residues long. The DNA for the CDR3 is TGTGCCAGCAGTTACTCGTCGACAGTCTCTGGAAACACCATATATTTT. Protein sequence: CASSYSSTVSGNTIYF.

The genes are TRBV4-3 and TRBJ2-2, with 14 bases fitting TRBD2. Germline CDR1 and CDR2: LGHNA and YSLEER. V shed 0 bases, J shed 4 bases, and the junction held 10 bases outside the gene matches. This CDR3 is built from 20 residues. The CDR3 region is CASSQDWAKGLAGATGELFF. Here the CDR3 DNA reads TGCGCCAGCAGCCAAGATTGGGCGAAGGGACTAGCGGGAGCCACCGGGGAGCTGTTTTTT.

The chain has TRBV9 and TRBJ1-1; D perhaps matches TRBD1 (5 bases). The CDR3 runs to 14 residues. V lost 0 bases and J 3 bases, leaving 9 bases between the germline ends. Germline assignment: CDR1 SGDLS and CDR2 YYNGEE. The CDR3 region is CASSVDGAYTEAFF. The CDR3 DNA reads TGTGCCAGCAGCGTAGATGGGGCATACACTGAAGCTTTCTTT.

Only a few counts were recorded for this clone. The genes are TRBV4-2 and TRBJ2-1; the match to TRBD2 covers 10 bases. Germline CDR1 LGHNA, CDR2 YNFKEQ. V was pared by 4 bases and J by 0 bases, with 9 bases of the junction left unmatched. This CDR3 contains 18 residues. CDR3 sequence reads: CASSPLPPSGSSYNEQFF. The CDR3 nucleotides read TGTGCCAGCAGCCCTCTTCCGCCTAGCGGGAGCTCCTACAATGAGCAGTTCTTC.

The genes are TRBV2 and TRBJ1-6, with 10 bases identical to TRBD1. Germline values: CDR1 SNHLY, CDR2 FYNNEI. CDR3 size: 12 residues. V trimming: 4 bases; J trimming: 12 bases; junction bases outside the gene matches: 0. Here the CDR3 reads CASSGDRGPLHF. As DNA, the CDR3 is TGTGCCAGCAGTGGGGACAGGGGACCCCTCCACTTT.

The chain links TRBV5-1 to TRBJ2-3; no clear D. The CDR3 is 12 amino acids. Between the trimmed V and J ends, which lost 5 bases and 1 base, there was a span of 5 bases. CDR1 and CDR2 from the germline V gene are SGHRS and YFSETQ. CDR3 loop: CASRPGTDTQYF. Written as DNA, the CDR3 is TGCGCCAGCAGACCGGGCACAGATACGCAGTATTTT.